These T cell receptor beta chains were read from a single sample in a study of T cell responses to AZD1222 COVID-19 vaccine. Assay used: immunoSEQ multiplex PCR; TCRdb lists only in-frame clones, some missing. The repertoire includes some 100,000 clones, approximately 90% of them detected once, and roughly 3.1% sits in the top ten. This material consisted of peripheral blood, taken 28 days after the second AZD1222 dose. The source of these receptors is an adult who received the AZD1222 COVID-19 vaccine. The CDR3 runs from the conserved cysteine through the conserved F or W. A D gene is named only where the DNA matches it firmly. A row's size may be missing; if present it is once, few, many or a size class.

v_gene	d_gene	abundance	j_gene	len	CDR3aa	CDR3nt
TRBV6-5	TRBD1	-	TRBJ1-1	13	CASSYRTGDEAFF	TGTGCCAGCAGTTACCGGACAGGGGATGAAGCTTTCTTT
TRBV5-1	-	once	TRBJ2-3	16	CASSFAGGRGTDTQYF	TGCGCCAGCAGCTTTGCCGGGGGGCGCGGCACAGATACGCAGTATTTT
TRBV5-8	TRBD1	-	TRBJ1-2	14	CASSLVRGNYGYTF	TGTGCCAGCAGCTTGGTCAGGGGGAACTATGGCTACACCTTC
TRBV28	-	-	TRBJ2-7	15	CASTLGGIGSYEQYF	TGTGCCAGCACCTTAGGAGGGATTGGGTCCTACGAGCAGTACTTC
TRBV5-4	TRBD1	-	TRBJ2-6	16	CASSWGQGAGANVLTF	TGTGCCAGCAGCTGGGGACAGGGGGCTGGGGCCAACGTCCTGACTTTC
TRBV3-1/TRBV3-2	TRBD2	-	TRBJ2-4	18	CASSQGTSGGVAKNIQYF	TGTGCCAGCAGCCAAGGGACTAGCGGGGGGGTAGCCAAAAACATTCAGTACTTC
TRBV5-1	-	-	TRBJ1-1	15	CASSLAGLLNTEAFF	TGCGCCAGCAGCTTGGCGGGTCTTTTGAACACTGAAGCTTTCTTT
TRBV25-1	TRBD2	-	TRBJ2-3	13	CASSSGGWDTQYF	TGTGCCAGCTCTAGCGGGGGGTGGGATACGCAGTATTTT
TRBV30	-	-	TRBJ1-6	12	CAWSVNNSPLHF	TGTGCCTGGAGTGTAAACAATTCACCCCTCCACTTT
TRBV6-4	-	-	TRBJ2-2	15	CASSPDREGTGELFF	TGTGCCAGCAGTCCAGACAGGGAGGGTACCGGGGAGCTGTTTTTT
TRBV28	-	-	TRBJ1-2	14	CASSLWRGEDGYTF	TGTGCCAGCAGTTTATGGAGGGGAGAGGATGGCTACACCTTC
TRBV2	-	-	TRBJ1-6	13	CASRGTGNSPLHF	TGTGCCAGCAGAGGGACGGGTAACTCACCCCTCCACTTT
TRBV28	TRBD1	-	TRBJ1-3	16	CASMSGPGTGGNTIYF	TGTGCCAGCATGTCGGGACCCGGGACAGGGGGAAACACCATATATTTT
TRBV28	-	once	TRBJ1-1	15	CASRDPGSGTAEAFF	TGTGCCAGCAGGGATCCGGGTAGCGGAACGGCTGAAGCTTTCTTT
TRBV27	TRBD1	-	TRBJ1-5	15	CASSSDRAKDQPQHF	TGTGCCAGCAGTTCTGACAGGGCGAAGGATCAGCCCCAGCATTTT
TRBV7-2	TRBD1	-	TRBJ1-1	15	CASSLGGTGRTEAFF	TGTGCCAGCAGCTTGGGAGGGACAGGGAGGACTGAAGCTTTCTTT
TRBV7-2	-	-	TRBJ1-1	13	CASRSNMNTEAFF	TGTGCCAGCAGGTCAAATATGAACACTGAAGCTTTCTTT
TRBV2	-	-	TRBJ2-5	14	CASSARWGIETQYF	TGTGCCAGCAGTGCTAGGTGGGGAATAGAGACCCAGTACTTC
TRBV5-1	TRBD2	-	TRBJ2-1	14	CASSSNPSGGEQFF	TGCGCCAGCAGCTCGAACCCTAGCGGGGGTGAGCAGTTCTTC
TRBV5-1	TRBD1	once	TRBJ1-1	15	CASSLWQGGSTEAFF	TGCGCCAGCAGCTTGTGGCAGGGGGGGAGCACTGAAGCTTTCTTT
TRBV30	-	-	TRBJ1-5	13	CAWSVDSNQPQHF	TGTGCCTGGAGTGTAGATAGCAATCAGCCCCAGCATTTT
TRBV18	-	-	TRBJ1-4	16	CASSPMGGATNEKLFF	TGTGCCAGCTCACCAATGGGGGGTGCAACTAATGAAAAACTGTTTTTT
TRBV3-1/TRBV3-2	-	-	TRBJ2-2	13	CASSLPQTGELFF	TGTGCCAGCAGCCTGCCCCAGACCGGGGAGCTGTTTTTT
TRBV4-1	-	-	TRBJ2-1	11	CASSQGNEQFF	TGCGCCAGCAGCCAGGGGAATGAGCAGTTCTTC
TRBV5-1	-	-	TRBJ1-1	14	CASSLEGRYTEAFF	TGCGCCAGCAGCTTGGAGGGGAGGTACACTGAAGCTTTCTTT
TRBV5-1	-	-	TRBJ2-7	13	CASSLGAHYEQYF	TGCGCCAGCAGCTTGGGGGCTCACTACGAGCAGTACTTC
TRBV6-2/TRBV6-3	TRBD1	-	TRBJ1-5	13	CASSLTGDQPQHF	TGTGCCAGCAGCCTGACAGGGGATCAGCCCCAGCATTTT
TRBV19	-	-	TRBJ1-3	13	CASTSYSGNTIYF	TGTGCCAGCACAAGCTACTCTGGAAACACCATATATTTT
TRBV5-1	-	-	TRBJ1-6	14	CASSLNQVNSPLHF	TGCGCCAGCAGCTTGAACCAGGTTAATTCACCCCTCCACTTT
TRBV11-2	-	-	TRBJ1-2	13	CASSQTGTDGYTF	TGTGCCAGCAGTCAAACAGGGACCGATGGCTACACCTTC
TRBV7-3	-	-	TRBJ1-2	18	CASSLGPKGGSRNYGYTF	TGTGCCAGCAGCTTAGGCCCAAAAGGAGGCAGTCGAAACTATGGCTACACCTTC
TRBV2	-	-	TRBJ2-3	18	CASSEELRELAPTDTQYF	TGTGCCAGCAGTGAAGAGCTCCGGGAGCTAGCGCCCACAGATACGCAGTATTTT
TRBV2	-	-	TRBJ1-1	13	CASSEEGITEAFF	TGTGCCAGCAGTGAAGAGGGAATCACTGAAGCTTTCTTT
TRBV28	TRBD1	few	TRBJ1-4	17	CASSSDRGRGHNEKLFF	TGTGCCAGCAGTAGTGACAGGGGGCGAGGCCATAATGAAAAACTGTTTTTT
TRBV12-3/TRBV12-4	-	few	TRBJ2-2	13	CASSLLSAGELFF	TGTGCCAGCAGTTTGCTTAGCGCCGGGGAGCTGTTTTTT
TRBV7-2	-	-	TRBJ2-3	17	CASSLAGRVDHTDTQYF	TGTGCCAGCAGCTTAGCGGGGAGAGTGGATCACACAGATACGCAGTATTTT
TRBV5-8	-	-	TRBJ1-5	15	CASSLAGAKVQPQHF	TGTGCCAGCAGCTTGGCAGGGGCGAAGGTTCAGCCCCAGCATTTT
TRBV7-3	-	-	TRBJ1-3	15	CASSLLGALGNTIYF	TGTGCCAGCAGCCTCCTTGGGGCGCTGGGAAACACCATATATTTT
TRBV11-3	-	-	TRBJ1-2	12	CASSGPNYGYTF	TGTGCCAGCAGCGGCCCTAACTATGGCTACACCTTC
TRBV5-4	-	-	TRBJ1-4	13	CASSLAVGGKLFF	TGTGCCAGCAGCTTGGCAGTCGGGGGAAAACTGTTTTTT
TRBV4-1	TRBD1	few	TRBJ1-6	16	CASSEETGGEYSPLHF	TGCGCCAGCAGCGAGGAGACAGGGGGCGAGTATTCACCCCTCCACTTT
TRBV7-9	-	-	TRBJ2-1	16	CASSLGQRSSYNEQFF	TGTGCCAGCAGCTTAGGGCAGAGGAGCTCCTACAATGAGCAGTTCTTC
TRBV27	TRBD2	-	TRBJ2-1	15	CASSSPGGASNEQFF	TGTGCCAGCAGTTCCCCCGGGGGGGCGTCTAATGAGCAGTTCTTC
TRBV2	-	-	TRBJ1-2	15	CASNKQGLQGNGYTF	TGTGCCAGCAACAAACAGGGTCTTCAGGGGAATGGCTACACCTTC
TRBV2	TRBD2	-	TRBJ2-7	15	CASSRSGGLGYEQYF	TGTGCCAGCAGCCGTAGCGGGGGGCTTGGCTACGAGCAGTACTTC
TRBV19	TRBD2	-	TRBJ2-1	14	CASSIGRGGNEQFF	TGTGCCAGTAGTATCGGGCGGGGGGGCAATGAGCAGTTCTTC
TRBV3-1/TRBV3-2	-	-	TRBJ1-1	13	CASSAKRNTEAFF	TGTGCCAGCAGCGCCAAGAGGAACACTGAAGCTTTCTTT
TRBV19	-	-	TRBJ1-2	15	CASSLGRDGNYGYTF	TGTGCCAGTAGTCTCGGGAGGGACGGTAACTATGGCTACACCTTC
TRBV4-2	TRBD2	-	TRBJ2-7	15	CASSQGISGSYEQYF	TGTGCCAGCAGCCAAGGAATTAGCGGGAGCTACGAGCAGTACTTC
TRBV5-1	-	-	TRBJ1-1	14	CASSLPGAVTEAFF	TGCGCCAGCAGCTTGCCGGGGGCCGTTACTGAAGCTTTCTTT
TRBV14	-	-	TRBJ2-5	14	CASSQGDWQETQYF	TGTGCCAGCAGCCAAGGGGACTGGCAAGAGACCCAGTACTTC
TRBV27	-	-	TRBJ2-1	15	CASSLGRGSYNEQFF	TGTGCCAGCAGTTTAGGCAGGGGCTCCTACAATGAGCAGTTCTTC
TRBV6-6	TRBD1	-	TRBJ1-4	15	CASSPGQGLVEKLFF	TGTGCCAGCAGTCCCGGACAGGGGTTAGTTGAAAAACTGTTTTTT